These 20 T cell receptor beta chains came from one sample sequenced in a study of identical twins. TCRdb reanalysed the 5' RACE reads using MiXCR and keeps one entry per CDR3 protein. The sample contains about 530,000 distinct CDR3 sequences, approximately 20% of which appear only once. The sample was also reused in another study, on yellow fever vaccine responses in identical twins.

Sequenced: CD4+ T cells sorted from blood. The receptors derive from a woman under 30 in good health.

This clonotype was seen repeatedly, ten times or more. The V and J genes are TRBV7-2 and TRBJ1-5; the match to TRBD1 covers 8 bases. Germline loops: CDR1 SGHTA, CDR2 FQGNSA. V dropped 4 bases and J dropped 5; count of bases not matched to a gene: 4. The CDR3 is 14 residues long. The CDR3 DNA sequence: TGTGCCAGCAGCTCAGGACAGGGCGATCAGCCCCAGCATTTT. It translates to CASSSGQGDQPQHF.

This clonotype appeared a few times. The chain is built from TRBV20-1 and TRBJ2-7; 9 bases are a match to TRBD1. The length of the CDR3 is 15 residues. The trim removed 4 bases at V and 3 bases at J, leaving 10 bases unmatched. The germline gives CDR1 DFQATT, CDR2 SNEGSKA (reference sequence). Written as DNA, the CDR3 is TGCAGTGCTAACCCCCGGGACAGGGTAATCTACGAGCAGTACTTC. Translation gives CSANPRDRVIYEQYF.

In this sample, this clonotype turned up a few times. The CDR3 DNA sequence: TGTGCCAGCAGCCAAGGGACTAGCGGGAGTATAGGTGAGCAGTTCTTC. Amino acids: CASSQGTSGSIGEQFF. The chain uses TRBV3-1 and TRBJ2-1; 13 bases map to TRBD2. Germline V gives CDR1 LGHDT, CDR2 YNNKEL (reference sequence). The V gene end was trimmed by 1 base and the J gene end by 9 bases; junction bases not matched to a gene: 6. CDR3 length: 16 amino acids.

This clonotype was observed a few times. The chain employs TRBV5-8 and TRBJ2-2; D perhaps matches TRBD1 (6 bases). This CDR3 is built from 17 residues. The V and J ends lost 3 bases and 6 bases respectively, with 21 bases between them. The germline V gene has CDR1 SGHTS and CDR2 YDEGEE. The CDR3 nucleotides read TGTGCCAGCAGCTACCGACCAGGGGAGAAGAAGCCCGGGGAGCTGTTTTTT. This sequence encodes CASSYRPGEKKPGELFF.

In its sample, this clonotype was seen a few times. The chain couples TRBV5-1 to TRBJ2-3; D unresolved. Trimming cost V 0 bases and J 6 bases, with 8 bases left between them. The CDR3 has 13 residues. Per germline, CDR1 SGHRS and CDR2 YFSETQ. The CDR3 sequence: CASSLELRDTQYF. The CDR3 nucleotides read TGCGCCAGCAGCTTGGAGCTGCGGGATACGCAGTATTTT. The full variable domain, its missing parts supplied by reference TRBV5-1 and TRBJ2-3, is KAGVTQTPRYLIKTRGQQVTLSCSPISGHRSVSWYQQTPGQGLQFLFEYFSETQRNKGNFPGRFSGRQFSNSRSEMNVSTLELGDSALYLCASSLELRDTQYFGPGTRLTVL.

The table lists this clonotype with a few counts. The CDR3 region is CASSFSGGTGTDTQYF. The CDR3 DNA reads TGCGCCAGCAGCTTCAGCGGGGGTACGGGGACAGATACGCAGTATTTT. The V gene is TRBV5-1, the J gene TRBJ2-3, with 8 bases identical to TRBD2. CDR1 and CDR2 from the germline V gene are SGHRS and YFSETQ. V lost 2 bases and J lost 3; bases outside the gene matches: 8. The CDR3 length is 16 residues.

Only a few counts were recorded for this clonotype. The chain employs TRBV29-1 and TRBJ2-3, with D unclear. Germline CDR1 SQVTM, CDR2 ANQGSEA. V dropped 4 bases and J dropped 3 bases, with 11 bases sitting between them. The CDR3 has 13 residues. DNA of the CDR3: TGCAGCGTTGCAGACCCGTCTACAGATACGCAGTATTTT. Its translation: CSVADPSTDTQYF.

The chain uses TRBV7-8 and TRBJ1-2; tentative D call: TRBD1 (5 bases). The CDR3 sequence is 14 residues long. Between the trimmed V and J ends, which lost 4 bases and 2 bases, there was a span of 11 bases. CDR1 is SGHVS, CDR2 FQNEAQ, per germline. The CDR3 sequence: CASSSLTVNYGYTF. In DNA, the CDR3 is TGTGCCAGCAGCTCCTTGACAGTGAACTATGGCTACACCTTC.

Details on this clonotype: Mismatch with germline at one junction end may stem from a read error. The V call is TRBV4-1, the J call TRBJ1-4, with 7 nucleotides matching TRBD1. Germline values: CDR1 MGHRA, CDR2 YSYEKL. The CDR3 extends over 14 amino acids. CDR3 region: CASSRGTDPEKLFF. The CDR3 coding sequence is TGCGCAAGCAGCCGCGGGACAGACCCTGAAAAACTGTTTTTT.

This clonotype was detected only a few times. The V call is TRBV21-1, the J call TRBJ2-7. TRBV21-1 is a recognized pseudogene. CDR3 size: 11 residues. CDR3 DNA: TGTGCCAGCAGCAAAGCTGGCGAGCAGTACGTC. This translates into CASSKAGEQYV.

This clonotype has just a few counts. The gene calls are TRBV5-1 and TRBJ2-2, with D possibly being TRBD2 (5 bases). The germline V and J ends were trimmed by 0 bases and 8 bases, with 14 bases remaining between them. Germline loops: CDR1 SGHRS, CDR2 YFSETQ. The CDR3 sequence is 15 residues long. The DNA for the CDR3 is TGCGCCAGCAGCTTGGGCGACTATCTTCTGGGGGAGCTGTTTTTT. This encodes CASSLGDYLLGELFF. Drawing the rest from reference TRBV5-1 and TRBJ2-2, the complete variable domain is KAGVTQTPRYLIKTRGQQVTLSCSPISGHRSVSWYQQTPGQGLQFLFEYFSETQRNKGNFPGRFSGRQFSNSRSEMNVSTLELGDSALYLCASSLGDYLLGELFFGEGSRLTVL.

This clonotype was recorded many times. The rearrangement uses TRBV5-1 and TRBJ1-5; weak D call: TRBD1 (5 bases). The CDR3 spans 15 residues. The germline gives CDR1 SGHRS, CDR2 YFSETQ. Between the trimmed V and J ends, which lost 0 bases and 2 bases, there was a span of 9 bases. CDR3 protein: CASSLEVGGNQPQHF. The CDR3, as DNA: TGCGCCAGCAGCTTGGAGGTAGGGGGCAATCAGCCCCAGCATTTT.

This clonotype turned up a few times. The chain has TRBV5-1 and TRBJ2-2, with a possible D match to TRBD1 (6 bases). Germline lookup yields CDR1 SGHRS and CDR2 YFSETQ. V was clipped by 1 base and J by 7 bases, with 11 bases between them. The CDR3 is 14 amino acids. CDR3 loop: CASSLTGKHGELFF. The CDR3 DNA sequence: TGCGCCAGCAGCTTGACAGGGAAACACGGGGAGCTGTTTTTT.

This clonotype was observed a few times. CDR3 sequence reads: CASSYAGQGAYEQYF. Written as DNA, the CDR3 is TGTGCCAGCAGTTACGCTGGACAGGGGGCCTACGAGCAGTACTTC. This chain links TRBV6-5 with TRBJ2-7; TRBD1 matches at 10 bases. Germline CDR1 reads MNHEY; CDR2 reads SVGAGI. CDR3 length: 15 amino acids. The V gene end was trimmed by 2 bases and the J gene end by 2 bases; junction bases not matched to a gene: 3.

This chain uses TRBV13 with TRBJ2-2; tentative D call: TRBD2 (6 bases). Germline V gives CDR1 PRHDT, CDR2 FYEKMQ (reference sequence). Trimming stripped 3 bases from V and 4 bases from J, with 15 bases between. The CDR3 contains 16 residues. The CDR3 is CASSLGGLGGTGELFF. The CDR3 DNA reads TGTGCCAGCAGCTTGGGCGGCCTCGGGGGCACCGGGGAGCTGTTTTTT.

In DNA form, the CDR3 reads TGTGCCACCAGTGCGGGGGGGAACACCGGGGAGCTGTTTTTT. Translated, it gives CATSAGGNTGELFF. The chain employs TRBV24-1 and TRBJ2-2, with 7 bases aligning to TRBD2. CDR1 and CDR2 (germline): KGHDR, SFDVKD. V trimming: 5 bases; J trimming: 1 base; junction bases outside the gene matches: 0. There are 14 residues in the CDR3.

The table lists this clonotype with a few counts. The V call is TRBV20-1, the J call TRBJ2-3, with 15 bases aligning to TRBD2. The CDR3 is 15 residues long. V dropped 5 bases and J dropped 4; count of bases not matched to a gene: 4. Per germline, CDR1 DFQATT and CDR2 SNEGSKA (reference sequence). CDR3 in amino acids: CSAQGLAGGPDTQYF. The DNA for the CDR3 is TGCAGTGCTCAAGGACTAGCGGGAGGGCCAGATACGCAGTATTTT.

The V call is TRBV21-1, the J call TRBJ2-2; the DNA was not compared with TRBD2, the D call given in the table. TRBV21-1 represents a pseudogene. This CDR3 region has 14 residues. The DNA of the CDR3 is TGTGCCAGCATCAGCGGGGGGGCCACCGGGGAGCTGTTTTTT. Its protein is CASISGGATGELFF.

This clonotype has just a few counts. The chain employs TRBV5-1 and TRBJ2-1, with a possible D match to TRBD2 (6 bases). The CDR3 is 16 amino acids. Trimming removed 5 bases from V and 6 bases from J, with 21 bases in between. CDR1 SGHRS and CDR2 YFSETQ come from the germline V gene. This CDR3 reads CASRPSGQPMLNEQFF. DNA of the CDR3: TGCGCCAGCAGACCCAGCGGGCAGCCCATGCTCAATGAGCAGTTCTTC.

The V and J genes are TRBV27 and TRBJ2-5; D may be TRBD2 (6 bases). The CDR3 runs 15 residues. V was clipped by 5 bases and J by 4 bases, with 17 bases between them. Germline V lookup: CDR1 MNHEY, CDR2 SMNVEV (reference sequence). This CDR3 reads CASSIRGRRGETQYF. The CDR3 DNA is TGTGCCAGCAGTATTCGCGGCCGGAGGGGAGAGACCCAGTACTTC.